These T cell receptor beta chains were read from a single sample in a study of blood T cell repertoires in COVID-19. Some clones are missing from TCRdb's copy, which holds only in-frame ones; the method was immunoSEQ multiplex PCR. The sample lists around 310,000 clones; around 92% were seen once. Sequenced: PBMCs or T cells enriched from blood (not recorded which). These receptors came from a woman aged 25 to 39 who had recovered from COVID-19. CDR3s include the opening cysteine and the closing phenylalanine or tryptophan. A D gene is named only where the DNA matches it firmly. Some rows mark clone size as missing; the rest say once, few, many or name a class of expanded clone.

NA TRBJ2-7 TRBD1 TRBV6-5 CASNPGQGIPEQYF TGTGCCAGCAATCCGGGACAGGGGATTCCCGAGCAGTACTTC
NA TRBJ2-2 TRBD2 TRBV5-8 CASSQGASGSTGELFF TGTGCCAGCAGCCAGGGGGCTAGCGGGAGTACCGGGGAGCTGTTTTTT
NA TRBJ1-2 TRBD1 TRBV6-1 CASSVQWDRPGSDGYTF TGTGCCAGCAGTGTACAGTGGGACAGGCCCGGTTCGGACGGCTACACCTTC
NA TRBJ2-7 TRBD2 TRBV28 CASSPHRTSGYYEQYF TGTGCCAGCAGTCCCCACCGTACTAGCGGTTACTACGAGCAGTACTTC
few TRBJ2-7 NA TRBV5-1 CASSWDTEQYF TGCGCCAGCAGCTGGGACACCGAGCAGTACTTC
NA TRBJ2-2 TRBD2 TRBV2 CASSEEAGGPGLTGELFF TGTGCCAGCAGTGAGGAGGCGGGAGGGCCGGGTTTGACCGGGGAGCTGTTTTTT
NA TRBJ2-3 TRBD2 TRBV19 CASSGLGRYLTDTQYF TGTGCCAGTAGTGGACTCGGGAGGTACCTCACAGATACGCAGTATTTT
NA TRBJ2-3 NA TRBV19 CASSTSGIWADTQYF TGTGCCAGTAGTACCTCCGGGATATGGGCAGATACGCAGTATTTT
NA TRBJ2-7 NA TRBV6-1 CASSDSYEQYF TGTGCCAGCAGTGACAGTTACGAGCAGTACTTC
once TRBJ2-3 TRBD2 TRBV6-5 CASSYGAGAPDTQYF TGTGCCAGCAGTTACGGCGCGGGAGCCCCAGATACGCAGTATTTT
NA TRBJ1-2 NA TRBV28 CASSFSPDRAYGYTF TGTGCCAGCAGTTTTTCCCCGGACAGAGCTTATGGCTACACCTTC
NA TRBJ1-1 NA TRBV29-1 CSVERADGAQAFF TGCAGCGTTGAGAGGGCGGACGGAGCACAAGCTTTCTTT
NA TRBJ2-7 NA TRBV3-1/TRBV3-2 CASSQQGISYEQYF TGTGCCAGCAGCCAGCAGGGGATCTCCTACGAGCAGTACTTC
NA TRBJ2-1 NA TRBV4-2 CASLGGGPYNEQFF TGTGCCTCCCTAGGGGGGGGACCGTACAATGAGCAGTTCTTC
NA TRBJ2-1 NA TRBV28 CASSPTESTYNEQFF TGTGCCAGCAGTCCTACCGAGAGCACCTACAATGAGCAGTTCTTC
NA TRBJ2-1 NA TRBV11-2 CASSLSSRGYHEQFF TGTGCCAGCAGCCTCAGCTCTAGGGGGTACCATGAGCAGTTCTTC
NA TRBJ1-1 TRBD1 TRBV2 CASGGQPNTEAFF TGTGCCAGCGGGGGACAGCCGAACACTGAAGCTTTCTTT
NA TRBJ2-3 NA TRBV15 CATSRDKASTDTQYF TGTGCCACCAGCAGAGATAAAGCTAGCACAGATACGCAGTATTTT
NA TRBJ2-3 NA TRBV7-8 CASSPLGHTQYF TGTGCCAGCAGCCCGTTGGGCCATACGCAGTATTTT
NA TRBJ2-1 NA TRBV27 CASGALPSPTDEQFF TGTGCCAGCGGAGCGTTACCTAGCCCCACGGATGAGCAGTTCTTC
few TRBJ2-1 NA TRBV15 CATSRDSPRSEQFF TGTGCCACCAGCAGAGATTCGCCTAGGAGTGAGCAGTTCTTC
NA TRBJ1-2 NA TRBV10-3 CAISTEGMGGYTF TGTGCCATCAGTACGGAGGGTATGGGTGGCTACACCTTC
NA TRBJ2-7 TRBD2 TRBV7-9 CASSAGTRNEQYF TGTGCCAGCAGCGCCGGGACTAGAAACGAGCAGTACTTC
NA TRBJ2-4 TRBD1 TRBV30 CAWSEGDRGFQAKNIQYF TGTGCCTGGAGTGAGGGGGACAGGGGGTTTCAAGCCAAAAACATTCAGTACTTC
NA TRBJ2-7 NA TRBV19 CASSTPYGQLAYEQYF TGTGCCAGTAGTACGCCCTACGGACAGTTAGCCTACGAGCAGTACTTC
NA TRBJ1-1 TRBD1 TRBV5-4 CASSPYRQGFGTEAFF TGTGCCAGCAGCCCATATCGACAGGGCTTCGGCACTGAAGCTTTCTTT
NA TRBJ1-2 TRBD1 TRBV7-9 CASSSRRTGTGGWGYTF TGTGCCAGCAGCTCACGAAGGACCGGGACAGGGGGTTGGGGCTACACCTTC
NA TRBJ2-5 TRBD2 TRBV9 CASSVEPAGVGGETQYF TGTGCCAGCAGCGTAGAACCAGCGGGAGTGGGAGGAGAGACCCAGTACTTC
NA TRBJ2-7 NA TRBV18 CASSPGLGTGAREQYF TGTGCCAGCTCACCGGGACTAGGAACAGGGGCCCGCGAGCAGTACTTC
NA TRBJ2-7 NA TRBV4-1 CASSQDRGLAYEQYF TGCGCCAGCAGCCAAGATAGGGGACTGGCCTACGAGCAGTACTTC
NA TRBJ1-1 NA TRBV21-1 CASSNGRFRDREGDTEAFF TGTGCCAGCAGCAATGGAAGGTTCCGGGACAGGGAAGGGGACACTGAAGCTTTCTTT
NA TRBJ2-5 TRBD1 TRBV7-9 CASSLVRDRVGETQYF TGTGCCAGCAGCTTAGTACGGGACAGGGTGGGAGAGACCCAGTACTTC
once TRBJ1-2 NA TRBV10-3 CAISETGGGYGYTF TGTGCCATCAGTGAGACGGGGGGCGGTTATGGCTACACCTTC
NA TRBJ2-6 TRBD1 TRBV5-6 CASSFGTGLANVLTF TGTGCCAGCAGCTTCGGGACAGGGTTAGCCAACGTCCTGACTTTC
NA TRBJ1-2 NA TRBV2 CASEDYGYTF TGTGCCAGCGAGGATTATGGCTACACCTTC
NA TRBJ2-1 TRBD2 TRBV5-5 CASSPIGVPSGISSYNEQFF TGTGCCAGCAGCCCGATCGGGGTCCCTAGCGGGATTTCCTCCTACAATGAGCAGTTCTTC
NA TRBJ1-3 NA TRBV4-3 CASSQLQGFSGNTIYF TGCGCCAGCAGCCAACTCCAGGGGTTTAGTGGAAACACCATATATTTT
NA TRBJ2-1 TRBD1 TRBV6-5 CASSKDGQGEQFF TGTGCCAGCAGTAAGGACGGACAGGGTGAGCAGTTCTTC
NA TRBJ1-4 TRBD1 TRBV5-6 CASSWDRGHEKLFF TGTGCCAGCAGCTGGGACAGGGGGCATGAAAAACTGTTTTTT
NA TRBJ1-2 NA TRBV5-1 CASSVDGEVYGYTF TGCGCCAGCAGCGTCGACGGAGAGGTCTATGGCTACACCTTC
once TRBJ2-7 NA TRBV6-5 CASSLTGSEQYF TGTGCCAGCAGTTTGACAGGATCCGAGCAGTACTTC
NA TRBJ2-7 TRBD1 TRBV5-1 CASSLWTGLSYEQYF TGCGCCAGCAGCTTATGGACAGGGTTATCCTACGAGCAGTACTTC
once TRBJ2-3 NA TRBV5-1 CASSFKTGTSRHTQYF TGCGCCAGCAGCTTTAAGACAGGCACCTCCCGCCATACGCAGTATTTT
NA TRBJ1-5 NA TRBV3-1/TRBV3-2 CASSQGAGNQPQHF TGTGCCAGCAGCCAGGGGGCTGGCAATCAGCCCCAGCATTTT
NA TRBJ2-3 NA TRBV25-1 CASSFSGTRGHWTDTQYF TGTGCCAGCAGTTTCTCGGGTACCCGAGGCCACTGGACAGATACGCAGTATTTT
NA TRBJ2-7 TRBD1 TRBV6-5 CASSPDRGAHEQYF TGTGCCAGCAGTCCTGACAGGGGGGCCCACGAGCAGTACTTC
NA TRBJ1-1 TRBD1 TRBV3-1/TRBV3-2 CASSLGQAASKAFF TGTGCCAGCAGCCTCGGACAGGCGGCTTCGAAAGCTTTCTTT
once TRBJ2-1 TRBD2 TRBV3-1/TRBV3-2 CASSQDLASGFGYNEQFF TGTGCCAGCAGCCAAGATTTGGCTAGCGGGTTCGGATACAATGAGCAGTTCTTC
NA TRBJ2-7 NA TRBV19 CASSPGPFYEQYF TGTGCCAGTAGTCCGGGTCCTTTCTACGAGCAGTACTTC
NA TRBJ1-5 NA TRBV5-4 CASSLAEQYNSNQPQHF TGTGCCAGCAGCTTGGCCGAACAGTACAATAGCAATCAGCCCCAGCATTTT
NA TRBJ2-7 NA TRBV28 CASSFPSPAGEQYF TGTGCCAGCAGTTTTCCCTCACCTGCGGGCGAGCAGTACTTC
NA TRBJ2-2 TRBD2 TRBV4-3 CASSQDPTSGSHGELFF TGCGCCAGCAGCCAAGATCCTACTAGCGGGAGTCACGGGGAGCTGTTTTTT
NA TRBJ2-2 TRBD2 TRBV10-3 CAISPTSGRFSGGELFF TGTGCCATCAGTCCGACTAGCGGGAGGTTTAGCGGCGGGGAGCTGTTTTTT
NA TRBJ2-1 TRBD2 TRBV4-2 CASSEETSGNGGEQFF TGTGCCAGCAGCGAGGAGACTAGCGGGAACGGTGGTGAGCAGTTCTTC
NA TRBJ2-6 NA TRBV29-1 CSVSSDRSSGANVLTF TGCAGCGTCTCTAGCGACCGGTCATCTGGGGCCAACGTCCTGACTTTC
NA TRBJ2-7 TRBD2 TRBV6-5 CATTDQAGGYHEQYF TGTGCCACCACGGATCAGGCGGGAGGATACCACGAGCAGTACTTC
NA TRBJ1-6 NA TRBV11-2 CASSSRTVGNSPLHF TGTGCCAGCAGCAGCCGGACAGTCGGTAATTCACCCCTCCACTTT
NA TRBJ2-1 TRBD2 TRBV15 CATAPGLAGPWGNNEQFF TGTGCCACCGCCCCCGGACTAGCGGGTCCCTGGGGGAACAATGAGCAGTTCTTC